This is a list of T cell receptor beta chains from one sample in a study of T cell changes during pregnancy in multiple sclerosis. The repertoire was sequenced with immunoSEQ multiplex PCR; TCRdb's copy has only in-frame clones and lacks some. The table has tens of thousands of clones, roughly 91% seen once. The sample here was peripheral blood, taken in the third trimester of pregnancy. Source of these receptors: a female donor in good health, enrolled as a control in a pregnancy study. Each CDR3 is given with its conserved first and last residue. The D gene is left open where the match is weak. Rows give clone size only sometimes, using once, few, many, or a class for an expanded clone.

J gene	D gene	clone size	V gene	CDR3 DNA	CDR3 protein
TRBJ2-7	NA	once	TRBV19	TGTGCCAGTAGTATACAGGTTACCTACGAGCAGTACTTC	CASSIQVTYEQYF
TRBJ2-1	TRBD1	NA	TRBV6-5	TGTGCCAGCAGGACCGGGACAGGGATAAATGAGCAGTTCTTC	CASRTGTGINEQFF
TRBJ2-2	NA	once	TRBV9	TGTGCCAGCGACTTCAGCGGGGAGCTGTTTTTT	CASDFSGELFF
TRBJ1-1	NA	NA	TRBV7-9	TGTGCCAGCAGCTCAACAGGGTCCGCTGAAGCTTTCTTT	CASSSTGSAEAFF
TRBJ2-1	TRBD2	NA	TRBV5-1	TGCGCCAGCAGCAGGACCGGGACTAGCGGAAATGAGCAGTTCTTC	CASSRTGTSGNEQFF
TRBJ2-7	NA	NA	TRBV7-9	TGTGCCAGCAGCTTGGAGAAATTGGCCTACGAGCAGTACTTC	CASSLEKLAYEQYF
TRBJ2-1	NA	NA	TRBV6-4	TGTGCCAGCAGTGACGATGGGACTGTCAATGAGCAGTTCTTC	CASSDDGTVNEQFF
TRBJ2-7	NA	NA	TRBV5-4	TGTGCCAGCAGCGCCTCCGGGACTCAACGCTACGAGCAGTACTTC	CASSASGTQRYEQYF
TRBJ2-2	NA	NA	TRBV9	TGTGCCAGCAGCGCTAGCAGGAGAACCGGGGAGCTGTTTTTT	CASSASRRTGELFF
TRBJ2-2	TRBD1	NA	TRBV5-1	TGCGCCAGCAGCCCCCGTAGGGACAGAGACCTACCATTGAACACCGGGGAGCTGTTTTTT	CASSPRRDRDLPLNTGELFF
TRBJ1-6	TRBD1	few	TRBV30	TGTGCCTGGAGTCCCGGGACAGCATCTTCACCCCTCCACTTT	CAWSPGTASSPLHF
TRBJ2-3	NA	NA	TRBV7-9	TGTGCCAGCAGCTTAGGAGGTACAAAAGCCACAGATACGCAGTATTTT	CASSLGGTKATDTQYF
TRBJ2-1	NA	NA	TRBV4-1	TGCGCCAGCAGCCAAGAAGTTAGTTTAAATGAGCAGTTCTTC	CASSQEVSLNEQFF
TRBJ1-6	TRBD1	NA	TRBV29-1	TGCAGCTGCCGAGAGGGACAGAATAATTCACCCCTCCACTTT	CSCREGQNNSPLHF
TRBJ2-5	TRBD2	NA	TRBV7-8	TGTGCCAGCAGCTTACATCCCGGGACTAGCGGGAGGCGAGAGACCCAGTACTTC	CASSLHPGTSGRRETQYF
TRBJ2-7	NA	NA	TRBV25-1	TGTGCCAGCAGTGAATTCGGCTACGAGCAGTACTTC	CASSEFGYEQYF
TRBJ2-3	NA	NA	TRBV29-1	TGCAGCGTTCGGGAACGGGCCTACACAGATACGCAGTATTTT	CSVRERAYTDTQYF
TRBJ1-2	NA	NA	TRBV6-6	TGTGCCAGCAGTTACTCCGACTTCTACACCTTC	CASSYSDFYTF
TRBJ2-3	NA	NA	TRBV6-6	TGTGCCAGCAGTTACTGGAGGGGGCCACAAGATACGCAGTATTTT	CASSYWRGPQDTQYF
TRBJ1-2	NA	NA	TRBV27	TGTGCCAGCAGTTTAGCGGGGGGCGATGGCTACACCTTC	CASSLAGGDGYTF
TRBJ2-3	NA	NA	TRBV14	TGTGCCAGCAGCCACGCAGATACGCAGTATTTT	CASSHADTQYF
TRBJ1-2	TRBD1	NA	TRBV27	TGTGCCAGCAGCACGGTCGGACAGGGGATTGATGGCTACACCTTC	CASSTVGQGIDGYTF
TRBJ1-3	NA	NA	TRBV5-1	TGCGCCAGCAGCTTGAGCGGATCCTCTGGAAACACCATATATTTT	CASSLSGSSGNTIYF
TRBJ2-3	TRBD2	NA	TRBV7-9	TGTGCCAGCAGCCTAACCCGCCTAGCGGGGGCCTCCGATACGCAGTATTTT	CASSLTRLAGASDTQYF
TRBJ2-2	NA	NA	TRBV19	TGTGCCAGTAGTCAGACGACAAGGGGCACCGGGGAGCTGTTTTTT	CASSQTTRGTGELFF
TRBJ2-5	TRBD2	NA	TRBV6-5	TGTGCCAGCAGTCAGTTAGCGGGGGGGTCCGGGACCCAGTACTTC	CASSQLAGGSGTQYF
TRBJ2-1	TRBD2	NA	TRBV30	TGTGCCTGGAGTGTTTCGGGAGGCTACAATGAGCAGTTCTTC	CAWSVSGGYNEQFF
TRBJ1-3	NA	NA	TRBV6-1	TGTGCCAGCATAGAAGCCGCGTACGGTGGAAACACCATATATTTT	CASIEAAYGGNTIYF
TRBJ1-4	NA	NA	TRBV30	TGTGCCTGGAGTCCCGACAGAGTTAATGAAAAACTGTTTTTT	CAWSPDRVNEKLFF
TRBJ2-1	TRBD2	NA	TRBV9	TGTGCCAGCAGTGATGCTCGGACTAGCGGGGACAATGAGCAGTTCTTC	CASSDARTSGDNEQFF
TRBJ2-3	NA	NA	TRBV6-5	TGTGCCAGCAGAGTACCGGGTCCGCAGTATTTT	CASRVPGPQYF